Sequencing of this TCR beta chain was carried out in a study of blood T cell repertoires in COVID-19. Germline loops: CDR1 MNHEY, CDR2 SVGAGI. The V segment lost 6 bases and the J segment 2 bases; nucleotides outside the gene matches: 6. The CDR3 has 15 amino acids. TCRdb keeps only in-frame clones here, not all; method: immunoSEQ multiplex PCR. The profile shows under 400,000 clones, more than 75% of them singletons. The sequencing sample was made of PBMCs or T cells enriched from blood (not recorded which). The chain has TRBV6-5 and TRBJ2-7; 11 bases line up with TRBD2. This TCR came from a man in his forties in a cohort exposed to, infected with or recovered from COVID-19 (not recorded which). For the CDR3, the DNA is TGTGCCAGCAGACCCGCTAGCGGGGGGACCTACGAGCAGTACTTC. Its translation is CASRPASGGTYEQYF.